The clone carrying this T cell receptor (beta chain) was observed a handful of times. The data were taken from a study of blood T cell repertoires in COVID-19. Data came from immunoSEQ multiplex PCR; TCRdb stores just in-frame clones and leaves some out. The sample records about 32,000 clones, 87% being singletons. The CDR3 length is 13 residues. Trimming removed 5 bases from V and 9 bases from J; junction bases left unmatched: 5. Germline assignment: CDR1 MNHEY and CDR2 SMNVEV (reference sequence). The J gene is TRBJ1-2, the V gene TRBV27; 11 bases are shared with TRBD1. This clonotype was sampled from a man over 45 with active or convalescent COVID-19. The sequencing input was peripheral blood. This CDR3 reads CASSPGTGGRYTF. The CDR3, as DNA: TGTGCCAGCAGTCCAGGGACAGGGGGACGCTACACCTTC.